This T cell receptor beta chain stems from a study of early T cells in non-severe SARS-CoV-2 infection. Germline-derived CDR1 and CDR2 are SGHTA and FQGNSA. The CDR3 contains 16 residues. V lost 8 bases to trimming and J lost 1 base, with 18 bases between them. In this sample, this clonotype turned up many times. TCRdb re-called the 5' RACE reads with MiXCR, one entry per CDR3 protein. The sample records around 27,000 distinct CDR3 sequences, 3% to 5% being singletons. This receptor was identified in an adult who was a healthcare worker with PCR-confirmed SARS-CoV-2 infection or an uninfected control (not recorded which). The sequenced material came from whole blood. This rearrangement joins TRBV7-2 to TRBJ2-1; D perhaps matches TRBD1 (7 bases). In DNA form, the CDR3 reads TGTGCCAGCGCTACCCGGACAGGAGGGTCCTACAATGAGCAGTTCTTC. Protein sequence: CASATRTGGSYNEQFF.